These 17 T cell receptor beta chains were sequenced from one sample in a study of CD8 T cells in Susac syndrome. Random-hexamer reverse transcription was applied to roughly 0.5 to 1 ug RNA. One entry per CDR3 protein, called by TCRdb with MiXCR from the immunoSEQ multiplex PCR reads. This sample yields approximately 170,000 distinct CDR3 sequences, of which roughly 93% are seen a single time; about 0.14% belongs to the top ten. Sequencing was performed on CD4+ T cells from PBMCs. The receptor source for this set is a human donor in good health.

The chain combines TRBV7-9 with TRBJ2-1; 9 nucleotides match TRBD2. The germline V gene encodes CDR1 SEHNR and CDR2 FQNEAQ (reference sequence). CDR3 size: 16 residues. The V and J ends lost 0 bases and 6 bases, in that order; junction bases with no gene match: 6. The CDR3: CASSLAGTSWGNEQFF. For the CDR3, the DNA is TGTGCCAGCAGCTTAGCGGGGACTAGCTGGGGCAATGAGCAGTTCTTC.

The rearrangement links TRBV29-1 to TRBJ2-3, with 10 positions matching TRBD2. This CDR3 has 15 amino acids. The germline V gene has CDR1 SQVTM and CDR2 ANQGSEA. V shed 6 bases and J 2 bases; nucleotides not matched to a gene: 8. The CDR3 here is CSVSTSGAHTDTQYF. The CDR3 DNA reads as TGCAGCGTCAGTACTAGCGGGGCCCACACAGATACGCAGTATTTT.

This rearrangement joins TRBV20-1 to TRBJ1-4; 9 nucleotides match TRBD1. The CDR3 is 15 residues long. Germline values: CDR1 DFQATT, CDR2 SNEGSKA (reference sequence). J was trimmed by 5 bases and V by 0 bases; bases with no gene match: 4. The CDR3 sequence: CSARDPGTGNEKLFF. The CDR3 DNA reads TGCAGTGCTAGAGATCCCGGGACAGGGAATGAAAAACTGTTTTTT.

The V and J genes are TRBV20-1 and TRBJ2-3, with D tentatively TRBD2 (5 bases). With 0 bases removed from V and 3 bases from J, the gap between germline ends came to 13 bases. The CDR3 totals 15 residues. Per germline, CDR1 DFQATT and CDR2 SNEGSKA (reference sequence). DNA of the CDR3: TGCAGTGCTAGAGATCATTCGGGGTCTACAGATACGCAGTATTTT. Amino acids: CSARDHSGSTDTQYF.

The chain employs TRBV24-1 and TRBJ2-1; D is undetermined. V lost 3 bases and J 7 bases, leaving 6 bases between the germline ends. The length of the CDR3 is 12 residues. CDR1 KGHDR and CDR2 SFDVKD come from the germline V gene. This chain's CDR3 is CATSDPRNEQFF. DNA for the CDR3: TGTGCCACCAGTGATCCAAGAAATGAGCAGTTCTTC.

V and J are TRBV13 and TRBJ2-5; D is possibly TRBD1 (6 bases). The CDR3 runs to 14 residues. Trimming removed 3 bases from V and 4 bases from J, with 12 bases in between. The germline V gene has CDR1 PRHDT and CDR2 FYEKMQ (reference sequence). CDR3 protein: CASSFPGVSETQYF. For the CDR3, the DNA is TGTGCCAGCAGCTTTCCAGGGGTATCAGAGACCCAGTACTTC.

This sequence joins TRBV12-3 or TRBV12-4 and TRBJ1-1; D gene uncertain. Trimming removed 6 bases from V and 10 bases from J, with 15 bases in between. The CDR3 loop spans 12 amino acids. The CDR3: CASRFLPEAAFF. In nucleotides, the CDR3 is TGTGCCAGCAGGTTCCTCCCTGAGGCAGCTTTCTTT.

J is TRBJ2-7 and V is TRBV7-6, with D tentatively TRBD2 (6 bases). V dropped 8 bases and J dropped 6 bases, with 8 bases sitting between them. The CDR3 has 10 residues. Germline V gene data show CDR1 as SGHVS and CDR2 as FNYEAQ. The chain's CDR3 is CASGRSEQYF. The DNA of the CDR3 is TGTGCCAGCGGGAGGTCCGAGCAGTACTTC.

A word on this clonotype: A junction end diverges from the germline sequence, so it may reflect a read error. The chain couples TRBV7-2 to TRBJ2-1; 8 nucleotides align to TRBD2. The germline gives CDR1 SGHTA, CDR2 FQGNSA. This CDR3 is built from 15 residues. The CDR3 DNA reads TGTGCCAGCAGCCAAGGGACCCTTATCGGGGGGGCCAAAACCTTC. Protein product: CASSQGTLIGGAKTF.

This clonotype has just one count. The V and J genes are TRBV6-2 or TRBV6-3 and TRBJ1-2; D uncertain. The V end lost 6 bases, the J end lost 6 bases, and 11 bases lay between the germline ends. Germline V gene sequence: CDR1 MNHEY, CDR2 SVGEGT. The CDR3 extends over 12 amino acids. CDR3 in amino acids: CASSLMRDGYTF. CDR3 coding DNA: TGTGCCAGCAGCTTAATGAGGGATGGCTACACCTTC.

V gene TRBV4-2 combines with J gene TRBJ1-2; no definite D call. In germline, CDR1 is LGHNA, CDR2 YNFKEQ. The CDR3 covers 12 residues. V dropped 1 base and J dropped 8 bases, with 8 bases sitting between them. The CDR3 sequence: CASSQGEAGYTF. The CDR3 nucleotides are TGTGCCAGCAGCCAAGGAGAGGCCGGCTACACCTTC.

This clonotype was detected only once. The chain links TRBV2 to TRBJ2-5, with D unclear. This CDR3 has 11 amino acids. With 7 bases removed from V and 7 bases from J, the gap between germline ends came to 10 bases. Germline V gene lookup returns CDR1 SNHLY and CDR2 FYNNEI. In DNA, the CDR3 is TGTGCCAGCATACTATCGGGGACCCAGTACTTC. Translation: CASILSGTQYF.

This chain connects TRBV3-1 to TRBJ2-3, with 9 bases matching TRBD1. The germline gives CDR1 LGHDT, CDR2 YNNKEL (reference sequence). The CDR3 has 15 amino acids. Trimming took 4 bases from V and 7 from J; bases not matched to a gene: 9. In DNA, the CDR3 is TGTGCCAGCAGCCCGGCGGGGACAGGGACAAATACGCAGTATTTT. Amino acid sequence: CASSPAGTGTNTQYF.

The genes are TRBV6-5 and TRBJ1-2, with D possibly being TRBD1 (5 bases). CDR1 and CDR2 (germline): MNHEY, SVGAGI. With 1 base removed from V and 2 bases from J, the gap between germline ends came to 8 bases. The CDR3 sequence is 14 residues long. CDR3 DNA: TGTGCCAGCAGTTACTGGGGCGCAAACTATGGCTACACCTTC. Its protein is CASSYWGANYGYTF.

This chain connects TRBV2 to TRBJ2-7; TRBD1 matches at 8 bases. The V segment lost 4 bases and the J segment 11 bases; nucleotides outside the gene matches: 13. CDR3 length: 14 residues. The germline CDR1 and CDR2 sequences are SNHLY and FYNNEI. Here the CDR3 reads CASSVVRGRFRKYF. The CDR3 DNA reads TGTGCCAGCAGTGTAGTCAGGGGGCGCTTTCGTAAGTACTTC.

CDR3 region: CASSLEVSYGYTF. For the CDR3, the DNA is TGCGCCAGCAGCTTGGAAGTCTCATATGGCTACACCTTC. The chain carries TRBV5-1 and TRBJ1-2; D gene ambiguous. The germline CDR1 and CDR2 sequences are SGHRS and YFSETQ. The length of the CDR3 is 13 residues. Trimming pared 0 bases from V and 5 bases from J, leaving 8 bases between.

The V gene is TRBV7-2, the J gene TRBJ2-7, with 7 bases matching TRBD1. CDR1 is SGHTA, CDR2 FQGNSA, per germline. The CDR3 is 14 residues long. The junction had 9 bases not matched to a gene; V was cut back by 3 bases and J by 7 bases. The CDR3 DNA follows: TGTGCCAGCAGCTTTGAACAGGGGTGGCGGGAGCAGTACTTC. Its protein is CASSFEQGWREQYF.